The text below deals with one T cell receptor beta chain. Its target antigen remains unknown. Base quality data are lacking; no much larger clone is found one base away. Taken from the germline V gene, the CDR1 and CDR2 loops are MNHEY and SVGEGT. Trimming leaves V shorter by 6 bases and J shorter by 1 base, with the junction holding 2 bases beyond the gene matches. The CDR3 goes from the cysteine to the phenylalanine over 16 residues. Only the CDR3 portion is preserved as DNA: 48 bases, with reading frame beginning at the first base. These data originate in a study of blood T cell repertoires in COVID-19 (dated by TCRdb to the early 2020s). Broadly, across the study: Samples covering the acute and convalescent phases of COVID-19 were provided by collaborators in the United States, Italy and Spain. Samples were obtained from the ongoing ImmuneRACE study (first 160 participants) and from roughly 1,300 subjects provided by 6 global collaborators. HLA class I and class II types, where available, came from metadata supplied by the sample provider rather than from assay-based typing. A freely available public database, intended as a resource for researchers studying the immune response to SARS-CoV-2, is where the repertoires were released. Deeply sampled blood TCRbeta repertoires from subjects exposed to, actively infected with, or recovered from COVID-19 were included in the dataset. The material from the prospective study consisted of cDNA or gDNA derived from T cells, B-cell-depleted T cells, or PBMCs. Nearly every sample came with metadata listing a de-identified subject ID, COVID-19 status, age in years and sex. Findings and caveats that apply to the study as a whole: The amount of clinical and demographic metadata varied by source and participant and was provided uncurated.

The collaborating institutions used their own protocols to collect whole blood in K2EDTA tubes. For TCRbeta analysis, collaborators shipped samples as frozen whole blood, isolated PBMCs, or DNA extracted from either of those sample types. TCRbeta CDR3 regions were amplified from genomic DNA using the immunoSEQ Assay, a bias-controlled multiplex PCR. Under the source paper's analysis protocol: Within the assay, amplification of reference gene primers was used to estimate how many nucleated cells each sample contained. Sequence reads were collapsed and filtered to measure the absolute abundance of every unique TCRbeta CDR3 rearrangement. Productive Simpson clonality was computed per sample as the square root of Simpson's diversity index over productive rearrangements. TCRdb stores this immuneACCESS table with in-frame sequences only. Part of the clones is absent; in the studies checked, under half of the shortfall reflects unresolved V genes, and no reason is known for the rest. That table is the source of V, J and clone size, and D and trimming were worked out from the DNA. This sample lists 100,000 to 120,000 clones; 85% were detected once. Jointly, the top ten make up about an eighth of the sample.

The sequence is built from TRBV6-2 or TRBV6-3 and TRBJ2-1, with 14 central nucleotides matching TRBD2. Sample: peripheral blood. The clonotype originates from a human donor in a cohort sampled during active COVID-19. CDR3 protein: CASSRLAGGSYNEQFF. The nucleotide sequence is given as TGTGCCAGCAGCAGACTAGCGGGGGGGTCCTACAATGAGCAGTTCTTC.